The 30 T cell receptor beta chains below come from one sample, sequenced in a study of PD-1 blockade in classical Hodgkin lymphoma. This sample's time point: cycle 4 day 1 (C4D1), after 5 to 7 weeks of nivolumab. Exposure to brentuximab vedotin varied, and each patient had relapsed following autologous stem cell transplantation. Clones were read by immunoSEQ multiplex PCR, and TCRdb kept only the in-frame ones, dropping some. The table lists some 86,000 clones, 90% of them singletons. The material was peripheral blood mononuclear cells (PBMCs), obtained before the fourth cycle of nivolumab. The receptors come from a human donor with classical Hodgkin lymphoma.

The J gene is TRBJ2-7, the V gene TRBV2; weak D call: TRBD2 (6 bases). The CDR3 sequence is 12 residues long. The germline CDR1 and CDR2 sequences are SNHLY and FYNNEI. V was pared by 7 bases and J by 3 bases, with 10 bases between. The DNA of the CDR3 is TGTGCCAGCACGGGACTCCTCTACGAGCAGTACTTC. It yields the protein CASTGLLYEQYF.

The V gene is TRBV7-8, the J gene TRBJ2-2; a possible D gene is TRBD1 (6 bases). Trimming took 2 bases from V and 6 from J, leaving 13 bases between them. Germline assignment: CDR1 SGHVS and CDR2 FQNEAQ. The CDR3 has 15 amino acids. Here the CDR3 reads CASSLTIQGAGELFF. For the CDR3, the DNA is TGTGCCAGCAGCTTAACGATACAGGGTGCCGGGGAGCTGTTTTTT.

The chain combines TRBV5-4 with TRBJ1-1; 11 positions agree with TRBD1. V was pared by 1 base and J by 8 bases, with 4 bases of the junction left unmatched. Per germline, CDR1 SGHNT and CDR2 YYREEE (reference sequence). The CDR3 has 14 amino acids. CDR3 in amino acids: CASSLRTGGWEAFF. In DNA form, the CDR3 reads TGTGCCAGCAGCTTGAGGACAGGGGGCTGGGAAGCTTTCTTT.

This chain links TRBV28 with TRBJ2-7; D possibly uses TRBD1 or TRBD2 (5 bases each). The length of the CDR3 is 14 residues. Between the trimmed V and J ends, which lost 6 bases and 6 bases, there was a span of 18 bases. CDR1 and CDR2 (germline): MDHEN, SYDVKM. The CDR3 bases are TGTGCCAGCAGCCATCACTCGGGACCCCTCGAGCAGTACTTC. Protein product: CASSHHSGPLEQYF.

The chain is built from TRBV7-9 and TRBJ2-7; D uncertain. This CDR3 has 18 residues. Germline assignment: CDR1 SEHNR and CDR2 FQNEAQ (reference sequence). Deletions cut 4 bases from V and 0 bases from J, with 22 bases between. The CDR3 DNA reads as TGTGCCAGCAGCTCCCGCCTCTTACATCAGGTTAGCTCCTACGAGCAGTACTTC. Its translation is CASSSRLLHQVSSYEQYF.

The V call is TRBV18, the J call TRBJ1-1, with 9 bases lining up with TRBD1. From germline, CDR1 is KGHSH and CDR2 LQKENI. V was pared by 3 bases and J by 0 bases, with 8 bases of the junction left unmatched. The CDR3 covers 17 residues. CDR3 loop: CASSPAGTGHMNTEAFF. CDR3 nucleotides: TGTGCCAGCTCACCGGCCGGGACAGGGCACATGAACACTGAAGCTTTCTTT.

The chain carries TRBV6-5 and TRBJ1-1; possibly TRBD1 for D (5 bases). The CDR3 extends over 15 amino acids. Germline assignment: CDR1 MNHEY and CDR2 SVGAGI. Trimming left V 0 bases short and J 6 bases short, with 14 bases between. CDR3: CASSYSGGAGPEAFF. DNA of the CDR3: TGTGCCAGCAGTTACTCTGGAGGGGCGGGCCCTGAAGCTTTCTTT.

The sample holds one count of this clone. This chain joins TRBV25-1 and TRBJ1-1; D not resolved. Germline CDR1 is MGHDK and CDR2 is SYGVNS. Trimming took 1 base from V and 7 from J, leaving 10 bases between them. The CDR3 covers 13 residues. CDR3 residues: CASSEFGEGEAFF. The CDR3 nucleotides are TGTGCCAGCAGTGAATTCGGGGAGGGTGAAGCTTTCTTT.

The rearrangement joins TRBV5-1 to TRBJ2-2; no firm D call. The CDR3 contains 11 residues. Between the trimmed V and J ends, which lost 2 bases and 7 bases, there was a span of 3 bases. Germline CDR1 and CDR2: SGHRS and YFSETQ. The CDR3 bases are TGCGCCAGCAGCTTCAGCGGGGAGCTGTTTTTT. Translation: CASSFSGELFF.

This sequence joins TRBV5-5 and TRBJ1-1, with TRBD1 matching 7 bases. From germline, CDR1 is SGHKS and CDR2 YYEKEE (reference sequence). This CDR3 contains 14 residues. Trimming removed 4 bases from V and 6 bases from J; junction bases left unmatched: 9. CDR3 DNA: TGTGCCAGCAGCCTTATACAGGGGTCGGCTGAAGCTTTCTTT. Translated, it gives CASSLIQGSAEAFF.

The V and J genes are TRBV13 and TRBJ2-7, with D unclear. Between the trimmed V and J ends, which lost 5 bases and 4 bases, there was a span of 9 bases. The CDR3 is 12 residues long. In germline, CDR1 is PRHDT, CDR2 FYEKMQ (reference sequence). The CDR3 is CASSIMTYEQYF. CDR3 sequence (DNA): TGTGCCAGCAGCATCATGACGTACGAGCAGTACTTC.

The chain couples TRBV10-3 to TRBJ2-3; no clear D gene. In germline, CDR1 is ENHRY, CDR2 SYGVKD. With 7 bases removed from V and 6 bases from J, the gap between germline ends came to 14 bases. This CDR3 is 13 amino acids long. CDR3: CAITTGQVDTQYF. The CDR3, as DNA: TGTGCCATCACCACCGGTCAGGTGGATACGCAGTATTTT.

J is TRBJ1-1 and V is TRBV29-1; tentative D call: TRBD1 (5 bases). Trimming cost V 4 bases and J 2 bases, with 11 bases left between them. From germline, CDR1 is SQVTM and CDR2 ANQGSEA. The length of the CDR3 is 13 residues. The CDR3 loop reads CSVVGAANTEAFF. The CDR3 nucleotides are TGCAGCGTTGTTGGGGCTGCAAACACTGAAGCTTTCTTT.

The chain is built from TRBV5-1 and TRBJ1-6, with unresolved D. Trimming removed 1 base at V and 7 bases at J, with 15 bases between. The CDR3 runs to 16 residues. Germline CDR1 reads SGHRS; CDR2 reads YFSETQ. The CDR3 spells CASSLSSNLGNSPLHF. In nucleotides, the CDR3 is TGCGCCAGCAGCTTGTCGTCCAACCTGGGGAATTCACCCCTCCACTTT.

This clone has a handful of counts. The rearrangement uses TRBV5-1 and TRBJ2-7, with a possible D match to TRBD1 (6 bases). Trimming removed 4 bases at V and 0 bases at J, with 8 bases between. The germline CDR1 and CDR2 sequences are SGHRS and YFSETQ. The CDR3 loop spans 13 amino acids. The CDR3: CASSQQGSYEQYF. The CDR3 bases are TGCGCCAGCAGCCAACAGGGCTCCTACGAGCAGTACTTC.

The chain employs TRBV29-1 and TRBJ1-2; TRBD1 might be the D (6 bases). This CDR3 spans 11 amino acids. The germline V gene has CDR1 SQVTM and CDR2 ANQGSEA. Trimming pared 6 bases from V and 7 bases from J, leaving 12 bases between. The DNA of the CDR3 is TGCAGCGTCCAGGGGTTGGGTGGCTACACCTTC. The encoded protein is CSVQGLGGYTF.

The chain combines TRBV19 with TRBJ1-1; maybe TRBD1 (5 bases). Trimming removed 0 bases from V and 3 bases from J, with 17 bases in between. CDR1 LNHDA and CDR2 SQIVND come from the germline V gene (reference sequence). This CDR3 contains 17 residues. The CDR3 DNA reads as TGTGCCAGTAGTATAGAGGTCTGGGGCGGTGGATACACTGAAGCTTTCTTT. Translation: CASSIEVWGGGYTEAFF.

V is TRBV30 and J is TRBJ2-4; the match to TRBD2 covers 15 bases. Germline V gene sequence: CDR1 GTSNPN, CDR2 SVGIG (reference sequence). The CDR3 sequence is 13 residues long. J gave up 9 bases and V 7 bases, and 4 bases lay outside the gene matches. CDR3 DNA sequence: TGTGCCTTCCGGACTAGCGGGGGGGCCATTCAGTACTTC. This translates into CAFRTSGGAIQYF.

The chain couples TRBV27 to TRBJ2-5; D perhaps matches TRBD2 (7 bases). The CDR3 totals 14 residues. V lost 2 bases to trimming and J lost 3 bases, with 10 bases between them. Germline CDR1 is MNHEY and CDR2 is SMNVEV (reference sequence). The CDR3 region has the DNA TGTGCCAGCAGTTTAGAAGGGGGGGAAGAGACCCAGTACTTC. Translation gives CASSLEGGEETQYF.

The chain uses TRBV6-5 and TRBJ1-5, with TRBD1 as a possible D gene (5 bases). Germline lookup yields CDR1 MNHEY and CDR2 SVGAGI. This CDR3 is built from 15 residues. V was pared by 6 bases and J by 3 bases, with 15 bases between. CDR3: CASSQFGTDNQPQHF. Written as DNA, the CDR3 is TGTGCCAGCAGCCAATTCGGGACGGACAATCAGCCCCAGCATTTT.

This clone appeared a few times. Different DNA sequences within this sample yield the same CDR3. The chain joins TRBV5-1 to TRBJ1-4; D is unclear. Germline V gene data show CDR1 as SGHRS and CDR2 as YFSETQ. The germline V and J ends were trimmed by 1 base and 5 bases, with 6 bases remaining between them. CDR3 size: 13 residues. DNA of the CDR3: TGCGCCAGCAGCTTGAACAGAAATGAAAAACTGTTTTTT. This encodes CASSLNRNEKLFF.

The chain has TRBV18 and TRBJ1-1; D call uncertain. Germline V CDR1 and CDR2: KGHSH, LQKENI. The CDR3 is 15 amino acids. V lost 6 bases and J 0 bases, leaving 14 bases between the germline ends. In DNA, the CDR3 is TGTGCCAGCTCCACGTTCGACGGTGTGAACACTGAAGCTTTCTTT. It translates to CASSTFDGVNTEAFF.

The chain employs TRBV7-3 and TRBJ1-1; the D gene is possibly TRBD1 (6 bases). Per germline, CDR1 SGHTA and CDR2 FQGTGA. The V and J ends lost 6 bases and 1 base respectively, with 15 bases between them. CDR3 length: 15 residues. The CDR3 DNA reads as TGTGCCAGCAGTCGAATGGGGGGCTCGAACACTGAAGCTTTCTTT. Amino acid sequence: CASSRMGGSNTEAFF. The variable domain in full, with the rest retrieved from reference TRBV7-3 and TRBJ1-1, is GAGVSQTPSNKVTEKGKYVELRCDPISGHTALYWYRQSLGQGPEFLIYFQGTGAADDSGLPNDRFFAVRPEGSVSTLKIQRTERGDSAVYLCASSRMGGSNTEAFFGQGTRLTVV.

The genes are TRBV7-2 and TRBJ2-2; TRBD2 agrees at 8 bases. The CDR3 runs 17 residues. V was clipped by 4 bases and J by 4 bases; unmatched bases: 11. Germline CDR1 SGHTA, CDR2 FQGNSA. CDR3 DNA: TGTGCCAGCAGCTCAGGCCTGGGCGGGGGGCCCACCGGGGAGCTGTTTTTT. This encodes CASSSGLGGGPTGELFF.

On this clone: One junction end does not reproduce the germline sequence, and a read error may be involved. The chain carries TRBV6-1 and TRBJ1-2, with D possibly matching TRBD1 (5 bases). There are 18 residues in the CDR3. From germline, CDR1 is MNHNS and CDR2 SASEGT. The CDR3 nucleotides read TGTACCAGCAGTGAAGCTATTGCCATGGCAGGGCCTAACTATGGCTACACCTTC. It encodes CTSSEAIAMAGPNYGYTF.

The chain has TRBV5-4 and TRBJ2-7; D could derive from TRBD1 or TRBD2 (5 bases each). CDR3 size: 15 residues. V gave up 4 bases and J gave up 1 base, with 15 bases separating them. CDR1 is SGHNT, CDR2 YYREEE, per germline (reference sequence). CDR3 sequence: CASSVGTSSSYEQYF. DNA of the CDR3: TGTGCCAGCAGCGTCGGGACGTCCTCTTCCTACGAGCAGTACTTC. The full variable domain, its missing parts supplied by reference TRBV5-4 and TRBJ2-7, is ETGVTQSPTHLIKTRGQQVTLRCSSQSGHNTVSWYQQALGQGPQFIFQYYREEENGRGNFPPRFSGLQFPNYSSELNVNALELDDSALYLCASSVGTSSSYEQYFGPGTRLTVT.

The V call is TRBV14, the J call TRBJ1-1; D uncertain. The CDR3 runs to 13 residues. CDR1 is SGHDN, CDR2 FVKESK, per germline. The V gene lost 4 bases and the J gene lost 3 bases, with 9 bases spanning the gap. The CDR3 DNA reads TGTGCCAGCAGCCTATCCAGCTACACTGAAGCTTTCTTT. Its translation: CASSLSSYTEAFF.

DNA for the CDR3: TGTGCCAGCAGCTTAAGATCCGGAAGACTAAACACCGGGGAGCTGTTTTTT. It is translated as CASSLRSGRLNTGELFF. V usage is TRBV11-1 and J usage is TRBJ2-2; TRBD2 is a possible D gene (5 bases). Germline assignment: CDR1 SGHAT and CDR2 FQDESV (reference sequence). Trimming shortened V by 2 bases and J by 2 bases, and 15 bases separated the two germline ends. CDR3 size: 17 residues.

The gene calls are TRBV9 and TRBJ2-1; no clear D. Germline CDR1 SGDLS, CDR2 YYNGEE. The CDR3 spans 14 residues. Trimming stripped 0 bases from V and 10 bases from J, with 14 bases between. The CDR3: CASSVGRPLDEQFF. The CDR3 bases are TGTGCCAGCAGCGTAGGTCGCCCGCTAGACGAGCAGTTCTTC. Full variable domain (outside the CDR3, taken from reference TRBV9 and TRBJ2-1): DSGVTQTPKHLITATGQRVTLRCSPRSGDLSVYWYQQSLDQGLQFLIQYYNGEERAKGNILERFSAQQFPDLHSELNLSSLELGDSALYFCASSVGRPLDEQFFGPGTRLTVL.

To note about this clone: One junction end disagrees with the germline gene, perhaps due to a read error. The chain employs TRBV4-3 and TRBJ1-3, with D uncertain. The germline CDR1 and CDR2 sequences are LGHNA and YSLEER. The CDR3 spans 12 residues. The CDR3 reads CASSQWASLPTF. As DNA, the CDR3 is TGCGCCAGCAGCCAATGGGCTTCCTTGCCGACTTTT.